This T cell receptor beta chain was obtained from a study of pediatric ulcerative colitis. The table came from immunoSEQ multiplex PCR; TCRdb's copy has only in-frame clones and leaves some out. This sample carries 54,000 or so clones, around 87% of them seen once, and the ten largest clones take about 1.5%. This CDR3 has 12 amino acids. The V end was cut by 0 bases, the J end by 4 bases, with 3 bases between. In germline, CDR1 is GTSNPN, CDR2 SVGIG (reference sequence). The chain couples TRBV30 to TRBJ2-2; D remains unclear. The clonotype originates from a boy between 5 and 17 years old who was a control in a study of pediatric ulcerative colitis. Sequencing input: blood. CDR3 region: CAWSVRTGELFF. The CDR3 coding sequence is TGTGCCTGGAGTGTTCGCACCGGGGAGCTGTTTTTT.